This T cell receptor (beta chain) was retrieved from a study of Ad26.COV2.S vaccination and SARS-CoV-2 variants. Study-wide context: Donor was assigned to the Ad26.COV2.S arm of trial COV1001.

Generated by immunoSEQ multiplex PCR, the TCRdb table keeps only in-frame clones and is missing some. The profile shows 300,000 to 400,000 clones, approximately 90% of them singletons. Trimming took 0 bases from V and 6 from J; bases not matched to a gene: 3. This CDR3 contains 16 residues. Germline V gene data show CDR1 as SGHVS and CDR2 as FNYEAQ. The treatment is: some 20 received Ad26.COV2.S at low or high dose, single or two shots; several received placebo; per-sample allocation not given. At day 63 after the first vaccine or placebo injection, samples were drawn. The administered vaccine (an Ad26 vector) expressed Wuhan-strain SARS-CoV-2 spike.

V is TRBV7-6 and J is TRBJ2-2; TRBD2 matches 11 bases. Sequenced here: peripheral blood, sampled in a trial of Ad26.COV2.S vaccine versus placebo. The TCR originated in a person aged 18 to 65 who received the Ad26.COV2.S COVID-19 vaccine or a placebo. This CDR3 is CASSLALAGVAGELFF. The CDR3 DNA follows: TGTGCCAGCAGCTTAGCACTAGCGGGAGTGGCCGGGGAGCTGTTTTTT.